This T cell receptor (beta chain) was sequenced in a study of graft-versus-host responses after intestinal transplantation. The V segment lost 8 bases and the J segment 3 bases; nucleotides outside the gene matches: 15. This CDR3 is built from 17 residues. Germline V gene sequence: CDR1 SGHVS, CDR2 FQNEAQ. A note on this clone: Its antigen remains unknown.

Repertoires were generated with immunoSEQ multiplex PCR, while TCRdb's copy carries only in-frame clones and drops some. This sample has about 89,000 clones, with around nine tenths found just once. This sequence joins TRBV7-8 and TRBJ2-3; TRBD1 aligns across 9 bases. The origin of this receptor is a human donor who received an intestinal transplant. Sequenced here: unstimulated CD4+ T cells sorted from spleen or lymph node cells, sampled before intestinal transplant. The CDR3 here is CASLKGTNRGRTDTQYF. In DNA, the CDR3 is TGTGCCAGCTTAAAGGGTACGAACAGGGGGCGGACAGATACGCAGTATTTT.